The 26 T cell receptor beta chains below come from one sample, sequenced in a study of T-cell reconstitution after alpha-beta-depleted transplantation in children. Unique molecular identifiers tagged the TCRbeta library. Each CDR3 protein is one row after TCRdb ran MiXCR on the PCR reads. The sample lists roughly 590,000 distinct CDR3 sequences, 15% to 20% occurring once. Sequencing used PBMCs from the stem cell graft donor, obtained from the stem cell graft. These receptors were obtained from a human donor who donated a stem cell graft to a child with acute myeloid leukemia.

The chain has TRBV7-2 and TRBJ2-2; D is possibly TRBD1 (6 bases). Germline assignment: CDR1 SGHTA and CDR2 FQGNSA. V lost 6 bases, J lost 5 bases, and 13 bases lay in between. This CDR3 is built from 14 residues. The CDR3: CASSSGQWTGELFF. The CDR3 DNA follows: TGTGCCAGCAGTTCAGGACAGTGGACCGGGGAGCTGTTTTTT.

The chain combines TRBV7-9 with TRBJ1-2, with 9 positions matching TRBD1. Trimming cost V 5 bases and J 8 bases; bases outside gene matches: 12. The CDR3 is 15 amino acids. CDR1 is SEHNR and CDR2 is FQNEAQ in the germline V gene (reference sequence). The CDR3 bases are TGTGCCAGCAGCCGCCTGGGACAGGGAGAGAGGGGCTACACCTTC. It encodes CASSRLGQGERGYTF. The complete variable domain, with remaining parts taken from reference TRBV7-9 and TRBJ1-2, reads DTGVSQNPRHKITKRGQNVTFRCDPISEHNRLYWYRQTLGQGPEFLTYFQNEAQLEKSRLLSDRFSAERPKGSFSTLEIQRTEQGDSAMYLCASSRLGQGERGYTFGSGTRLTVV.

V gene TRBV4-2 combines with J gene TRBJ2-3, with 10 bases lining up with TRBD2. From germline, CDR1 is LGHNA and CDR2 YNFKEQ. The CDR3 runs to 17 residues. With V trimmed by 4 bases and J by 5 bases, 12 bases remained unmatched. CDR3 DNA: TGTGCCAGCAGCCCCGAAACAAGCGGGGGGGCCGGAGATACGCAGTATTTT. The encoded protein is CASSPETSGGAGDTQYF.

This clonotype was seen only a few times. The rearrangement joins TRBV12-3 or TRBV12-4 to TRBJ2-5; no clear D. V was cut by 2 bases and J by 3 bases, with 10 bases left in between. The CDR3 extends over 14 amino acids. CDR3 sequence reads: CASSLRRSEETQYF. The CDR3 bases are TGTGCCAGCAGTTTACGGCGGAGTGAAGAGACCCAGTACTTC.

Concerning this clonotype: This clone may be a read error of a much larger clone one base away. It is likely a read error, because the conserved phenylalanine at the end of the CDR3 is missing. The chain uses TRBV29-1 and TRBJ2-7; D is undetermined. This CDR3 is 13 amino acids long. The germline V gene encodes CDR1 SQVTM and CDR2 ANQGSEA. V lost 5 bases and J lost 2, with 13 bases in between. CDR3 residues: CSVSAGETYEQYL. In DNA form, the CDR3 reads TGCAGCGTTTCCGCAGGTGAGACCTACGAGCAGTACCTC.

In its sample, this clonotype was seen once. This chain joins TRBV10-3 and TRBJ2-7, with 7 bases identical to TRBD1. The J segment lost 1 base and the V segment lost 10 bases, leaving 13 bases of the junction unmatched. Germline V gene sequence: CDR1 ENHRY, CDR2 SYGVKD. This CDR3 has 15 residues. The CDR3 spells CATFGQAQESYEQYF. The DNA of the CDR3 is TGTGCCACTTTCGGACAGGCCCAAGAATCCTACGAGCAGTACTTC.

The genes are TRBV15 and TRBJ1-5, with D unresolved. The germline V gene has CDR1 LNHNV and CDR2 YYDKDF (reference sequence). This CDR3 region has 15 residues. Trimming shortened V by 1 base and J by 7 bases, and 14 bases separated the two germline ends. CDR3: CATSRALDGWQPQHF. Written as DNA, the CDR3 is TGTGCCACCAGCAGAGCCCTGGACGGTTGGCAGCCCCAGCATTTT.

This clonotype showed up just once. One junction end does not reproduce the germline sequence, and a read error may be involved. This rearrangement joins TRBV20-1 to TRBJ2-1; 16 bases are shared with TRBD2. CDR1 and CDR2 (germline): DFQATT, SNEGSKA (reference sequence). This CDR3 has 17 residues. The CDR3 here is CCAAGTSGGDYYNEQFF. The CDR3 region has the DNA TGCTGTGCGGCCGGGACTAGCGGGGGGGACTACTACAATGAGCAGTTCTTC.

This clonotype was counted at least ten times. The V call is TRBV12-3 or TRBV12-4, the J call TRBJ2-7; 12 bases are shared with TRBD2. The length of the CDR3 is 15 residues. The junction had 12 bases not matched to a gene; V was cut back by 6 bases and J by 9 bases. The CDR3 region is CASSRVSSGGALQYF. The CDR3 coding sequence is TGTGCCAGCAGCCGCGTTTCTAGCGGGGGGGCGTTGCAGTACTTC.

The chain joins TRBV15 to TRBJ1-1; D perhaps matches TRBD1 (5 bases). Per the germline V gene, CDR1 is LNHNV and CDR2 is YYDKDF (reference sequence). The CDR3 spans 13 residues. V lost 6 bases to trimming and J lost 3 bases, with 11 bases between them. The CDR3 nucleotides are TGTGCCACCAGTACGGACACCTACACTGAAGCTTTCTTT. Its translation is CATSTDTYTEAFF.

This chain connects TRBV7-2 to TRBJ2-3; 7 bases match TRBD1. The CDR3 totals 15 residues. Germline CDR1 and CDR2: SGHTA and FQGNSA. V trimming: 7 bases; J trimming: 6 bases; junction bases outside the gene matches: 13. The CDR3: CASNIPERGQDTQYF. The CDR3 DNA follows: TGTGCCAGCAACATACCCGAGAGGGGGCAGGATACGCAGTATTTT.

The V call is TRBV15, the J call TRBJ1-5, with 7 bases that match TRBD1. From germline, CDR1 is LNHNV and CDR2 YYDKDF (reference sequence). The length of the CDR3 is 14 residues. The ends lost 8 bases at V and 9 bases at J; junction bases unmatched: 13. The CDR3 loop is CATETGKARWPQHF. The CDR3 DNA follows: TGTGCCACCGAGACAGGGAAGGCTCGCTGGCCCCAGCATTTT.

This clonotype has just a few counts. The genes are TRBV6-5 and TRBJ2-1; the D is unclear. The CDR3 is 11 residues long. Germline assignment: CDR1 MNHEY and CDR2 SVGAGI. V was clipped by 4 bases and J by 9 bases, with 7 bases between them. Here the CDR3 reads CASSFWGEQFF. CDR3 nucleotides: TGTGCCAGCAGTTTTTGGGGTGAGCAGTTCTTC.

The chain joins TRBV11-3 to TRBJ1-1, with TRBD1 identical over 8 bases. This CDR3 has 13 amino acids. Per the germline V gene, CDR1 is SGHNT and CDR2 is YENEEA. V was pared by 2 bases and J by 6 bases, with 2 bases of the junction left unmatched. CDR3 residues: CASSLPGQAEAFF. For the CDR3, the DNA is TGTGCCAGCAGCTTACCGGGACAGGCTGAAGCTTTCTTT. Based on the CDR3 plus reference TRBV11-3 and TRBJ1-1, the full variable domain is EAGVVQSPRYKIIEKKQPVAFWCNPISGHNTLYWYLQNLGQGPELLIRYENEEAVDDSQLPKDRFSAERLKGVDSTLKIQPAELGDSAVYLCASSLPGQAEAFFGQGTRLTVV.

The chain recombines TRBV20-1 with TRBJ2-6; 7 bases match TRBD2. Losses at the gene ends were 3 bases for V and 0 bases for J; bases not matched to a gene: 5. The length of the CDR3 is 16 residues. Germline V CDR1 and CDR2: DFQATT, SNEGSKA (reference sequence). The CDR3 DNA sequence: TGCAGTGCTAGGGAGCGGGGTTCCTCTGGGGCCAACGTCCTGACTTTC. Its translation is CSARERGSSGANVLTF.

This clonotype has a handful of counts. The DNA for the CDR3 is TGTGCCAGCAGCCCCGACTCCCCGGGCCCCTACGAGCAGTACTTC. This encodes CASSPDSPGPYEQYF. The chain joins TRBV6-5 to TRBJ2-7; D is undetermined. From germline, CDR1 is MNHEY and CDR2 SVGAGI. This CDR3 contains 15 residues. Between the trimmed V and J ends, which lost 6 bases and 2 bases, there was a span of 17 bases.

Many counts were recorded for this clonotype. This chain links TRBV7-2 with TRBJ2-1; D call uncertain. Germline values: CDR1 SGHTA, CDR2 FQGNSA. V lost 3 bases and J 4 bases, leaving 10 bases between the germline ends. The CDR3 spans 14 residues. The CDR3 DNA is TGTGCCAGCAGCTTGCGAGGACGTTACAATGAGCAGTTCTTC. It yields the protein CASSLRGRYNEQFF.

J is TRBJ2-2 and V is TRBV4-1; D is uncertain. Trimming pared 2 bases from V and 6 bases from J, leaving 7 bases between. Germline lookup yields CDR1 MGHRA and CDR2 YSYEKL. The CDR3 sequence is 13 residues long. The CDR3 DNA reads as TGCGCCAGCAGCCAAACCCTCCCCGGGGAGCTGTTTTTT. It is translated as CASSQTLPGELFF.

This clonotype was counted ten times or more. The V call is TRBV7-9, the J call TRBJ2-1; D unresolved. Looked up from germline, CDR1 is SEHNR and CDR2 is FQNEAQ (reference sequence). This CDR3 is built from 16 residues. V lost 7 bases, J lost 3 bases, and 19 bases lay in between. CDR3 sequence reads: CASTPSFGQSYNEQFF. CDR3 DNA sequence: TGTGCCAGCACCCCCTCGTTCGGGCAGAGCTACAATGAGCAGTTCTTC. Complete variable domain (other parts from reference TRBV7-9 and TRBJ2-1): DTGVSQNPRHKITKRGQNVTFRCDPISEHNRLYWYRQTLGQGPEFLTYFQNEAQLEKSRLLSDRFSAERPKGSFSTLEIQRTEQGDSAMYLCASTPSFGQSYNEQFFGPGTRLTVL.

This clonotype was seen ten or more times. The chain has TRBV5-6 and TRBJ1-1; D is ambiguous. This CDR3 is 12 amino acids long. Germline V gene lookup returns CDR1 SGHDT and CDR2 YYEEEE. V was cut by 0 bases and J by 7 bases, with 7 bases left in between. The CDR3 DNA reads as TGTGCCAGCAGCTTGGGAAGCTATGAAGCTTTCTTT. Translation gives CASSLGSYEAFF.

Points on this clonotype: The CDR3 ends on some other residue instead of the conserved phenylalanine or tryptophan, so this is likely a read error. The limits of the CDR3 on the DNA are not certain, so only TCRdb's listed CDR3 is given. V usage is TRBV28 and J usage is TRBJ2-3; the table's D call of TRBD1 was not tested on the DNA. Termini included, the CDR3 measures 16 amino acids. Germline assignment: CDR1 MDHEN and CDR2 SYDVKM. CDR3 sequence: CASSGPPGQGPTALDL.

The V call is TRBV6-5, the J call TRBJ2-4, with D possibly being TRBD1 (5 bases). Germline values: CDR1 MNHEY, CDR2 SVGAGI. CDR3 size: 16 residues. Deletions cut 2 bases from V and 1 base from J, with 12 bases between. The CDR3 coding sequence is TGTGCCAGCAGTTACGGCAGGGCTGGGGCCAAAAACATTCAGTACTTC. This gives the protein CASSYGRAGAKNIQYF.

The rearrangement links TRBV20-1 to TRBJ1-1, with D possibly matching TRBD1 (6 bases). Trimming pared 5 bases from V and 8 bases from J, leaving 12 bases between. The CDR3 covers 11 residues. Looked up from germline, CDR1 is DFQATT and CDR2 is SNEGSKA (reference sequence). The CDR3, as DNA: TGCAGTGCTGGCAGGGGTAGGGAAGCTTTCTTT. Amino acid sequence: CSAGRGREAFF.

V gene TRBV7-2 combines with J gene TRBJ1-4; TRBD1 aligns across 8 bases. V shed 5 bases and J 9 bases; nucleotides not matched to a gene: 5. From germline, CDR1 is SGHTA and CDR2 FQGNSA. The CDR3 sequence is 13 residues long. This CDR3 is CASSLDRGKKLFF. CDR3 DNA: TGTGCCAGCAGCCTAGACAGGGGCAAAAAACTGTTTTTT.

This clonotype occurred many times. The chain combines TRBV29-1 with TRBJ2-3; D is unresolved. The CDR3 spans 12 residues. Germline values: CDR1 SQVTM, CDR2 ANQGSEA. V dropped 4 bases and J dropped 4 bases, with 9 bases sitting between them. The CDR3 region is CSVADLADTQYF. For the CDR3, the DNA is TGCAGCGTTGCTGACCTTGCAGATACGCAGTATTTT.

The rearrangement links TRBV5-1 to TRBJ2-1; D perhaps matches TRBD1 (6 bases). The CDR3 consists of 14 residues. Germline CDR1 reads SGHRS; CDR2 reads YFSETQ. Trimming took 0 bases from V and 5 from J, leaving 9 bases between them. The CDR3, as DNA: TGCGCCAGCAGCTTGGGACAGGTCAACAATGAGCAGTTCTTC. Translating gives CASSLGQVNNEQFF.